This TCR beta chain came from a study of human thymus T cells. Study results and limitations: Both thymic and peripheral blood repertoires showed apparently biased V and J usage.

A 0.5-1 mL peripheral blood aliquot was taken intraoperatively from four of eight donors. Data came from immunoSEQ multiplex PCR; TCRdb stores just in-frame clones and leaves some out. The top ten hold roughly 5.7% of the sample, which has tens of thousands of clones, 85% to 95% seen once. Looked up from germline, CDR1 is SGHNT and CDR2 is YENEEA. The trim removed 5 bases at V and 5 bases at J, leaving 3 bases unmatched. The CDR3 extends over 13 amino acids. In regard to this clone: Its cognate antigen is unknown.

This sequence joins TRBV11-3 and TRBJ1-5; 7 bases are a match to TRBD1. The TCR originated in a boy under two years old with a congenital heart defect but otherwise immunologically healthy. Material for sequencing was blood. In DNA form, the CDR3 reads TGTGCCAGCAGCCACGACAGGGATCAGCCCCAGCATTTT. Its protein product is CASSHDRDQPQHF. The whole variable domain, remainder taken from reference TRBV11-3 and TRBJ1-5, is EAGVVQSPRYKIIEKKQPVAFWCNPISGHNTLYWYLQNLGQGPELLIRYENEEAVDDSQLPKDRFSAERLKGVDSTLKIQPAELGDSAVYLCASSHDRDQPQHFGDGTRLSIL.